These 2 T cell receptor beta chains share one sample of origin, sequenced in a study of blood T cells in healthy people across ages. The second PCR ran roughly 6 to 12 cycles with a sample-barcoded 5' primer and J-beta primers. MiXCR, applied by TCRdb to the 5' RACE reads, yields one record per CDR3 protein. The table has roughly 790,000 distinct CDR3 sequences, roughly 41% seen once. The material sequenced was blood. Every receptor here comes from a woman aged 55-70 years in good health.

This chain joins TRBV3-1 and TRBJ1-6; D uncertain. CDR3 length: 12 amino acids. Trimming pared 6 bases from V and 10 bases from J, leaving 10 bases between. The germline CDR1 and CDR2 sequences are LGHDT and YNNKEL (reference sequence). Written as DNA, the CDR3 is TGTGCCAGCAGTGAGCCGGGGTCACCCCTCCACTTT. It is translated as CASSEPGSPLHF.

The gene calls are TRBV7-2 and TRBJ1-6; 7 positions match TRBD1. The CDR3 totals 16 residues. Germline lookup yields CDR1 SGHTA and CDR2 FQGNSA. Trimming removed 1 base from V and 7 bases from J; junction bases left unmatched: 7. The CDR3 nucleotides are TGTGCCAGCAGCTTAGATCAGGCAGGGGGGAATTCACCCCTCCACTTT. It encodes CASSLDQAGGNSPLHF.